Detailed here is one T cell receptor beta chain. Its antigen is still unknown. The libraries of TRB cDNA were constructed through 5' RACE using UMI labels. TCRdb re-called the 5' RACE reads and gives one entry per CDR3 protein, without DNA. Its clone listing holds 50,000 to 70,000 distinct CDR3 sequences. All CD8+ T cell subsets were sorted in triplicate at 250,000 to 300,000 cells each. This record belongs to a study of CXCR3-negative and CXCR3-positive naive CD8 T cells. Study results and limitations: In CXCR3-positive naive cells, the TRB CDR3s were more hydrophobic than in CXCR3-negative naive cells.

CDR3 size: 15 residues. The V gene's germline CDR1 is SGHVS and CDR2 FNYEAQ. Source material: naive CXCR3+ CD8+ T cells from blood. Specified subset: CD45RO-CCR7+CD27+CD95- naive CD8+ T cells expressing CXCR3 (TNR3+). This sequence was found in a human donor in good health. Some clones in this sample may be carry-over from other donors' samples. The chain couples TRBV7-6 to TRBJ1-5. Here the CDR3 reads CASSLEVSSDQPQHF.